This T cell receptor beta chain appears in the sequencing data of a study of shared clonotypes between healthy human individuals. Germline lookup yields CDR1 SGHAT and CDR2 FQNNGV. This CDR3 is built from 16 residues. V was clipped by 6 bases and J by 2 bases, with 16 bases between them. Deep was the level at which the assay was run. The protocol was immunoSEQ multiplex PCR, while the TCRdb copy is restricted to in-frame clones and leaves out a portion. The sample includes some 2,100,000 clones, more than 90% of them seen just once. This TCR was recovered from a man aged 18 to 35 in good health. The chain employs TRBV11-2 and TRBJ1-4, with a weak D call TRBD1 (5 bases). What was sequenced was naive CD4+ T cells sorted from blood. Regarding subset: CD45RA+ positively selected. The CDR3 spells CASRPGGETTNEKLFF. The CDR3 nucleotides read TGTGCCAGCAGACCCGGGGGGGAAACGACTAATGAAAAACTGTTTTTT.